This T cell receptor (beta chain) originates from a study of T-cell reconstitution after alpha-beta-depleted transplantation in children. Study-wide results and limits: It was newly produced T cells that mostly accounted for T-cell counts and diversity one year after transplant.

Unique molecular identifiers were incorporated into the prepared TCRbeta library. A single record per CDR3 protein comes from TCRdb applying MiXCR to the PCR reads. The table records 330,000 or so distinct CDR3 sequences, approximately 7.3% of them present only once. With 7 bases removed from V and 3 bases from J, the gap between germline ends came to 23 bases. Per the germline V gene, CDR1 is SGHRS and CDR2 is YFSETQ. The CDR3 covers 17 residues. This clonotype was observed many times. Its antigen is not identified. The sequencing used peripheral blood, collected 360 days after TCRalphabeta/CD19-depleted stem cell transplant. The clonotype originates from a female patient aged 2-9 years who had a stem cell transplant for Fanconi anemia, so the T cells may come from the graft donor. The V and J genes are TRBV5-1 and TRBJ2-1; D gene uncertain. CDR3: CASSPFGPRSGYNEQFF. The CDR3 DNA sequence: TGCGCCAGCTCCCCATTTGGACCTAGGTCGGGCTACAATGAGCAGTTCTTC.